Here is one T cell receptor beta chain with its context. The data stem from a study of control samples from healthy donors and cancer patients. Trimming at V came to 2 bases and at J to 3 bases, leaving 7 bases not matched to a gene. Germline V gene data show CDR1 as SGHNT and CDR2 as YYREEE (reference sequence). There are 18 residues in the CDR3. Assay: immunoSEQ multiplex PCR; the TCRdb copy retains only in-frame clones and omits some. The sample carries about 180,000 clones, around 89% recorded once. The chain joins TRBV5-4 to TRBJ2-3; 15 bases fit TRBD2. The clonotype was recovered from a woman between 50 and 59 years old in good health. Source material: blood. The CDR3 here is CASSFGTSGGRDTDTQYF. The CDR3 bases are TGTGCCAGCAGCTTCGGGACTAGCGGGGGGCGGGATACAGATACGCAGTATTTT.